This T cell receptor beta chain was recorded in a study of blood T cell repertoires in COVID-19. Study at large: The United States, Italy and Spain supplied acute and convalescent COVID-19 samples. From T cells, B-cell-depleted T cells, or PBMCs came the material, which was cDNA or gDNA.

Source study methods: Nucleated cell number was recorded as an estimate derived from reference gene primer amplification. Only in-frame clones appear in the TCRdb table, and some are missing; sequencing was by immunoSEQ multiplex PCR. For V, J and clone size, that table is used; D and trimming come from the DNA. The data contain approximately 100,000 clones, around 85% of them seen just once; the ten biggest clones take up less than 25%. Losses at the gene ends were 5 bases for V and 4 bases for J; bases not matched to a gene: 4. Germline V gives CDR1 MNHEY, CDR2 SVGAGI. The CDR3 is 14 residues long.

Source material: peripheral blood. The chain combines TRBV6-5 with TRBJ2-5; 10 positions match TRBD1. This TCR was recovered from a man between 65 and 85 years old with active or convalescent COVID-19. The CDR3 is CASSPRTGGETQYF. CDR3 DNA: TGTGCCAGCAGTCCCCGGACAGGGGGAGAGACCCAGTACTTC.